The rows below give T cell receptor beta chains drawn from one sample of a study of shared clonotypes between healthy human individuals. The repertoire was sequenced with immunoSEQ multiplex PCR; TCRdb's copy has only in-frame clones and lacks some. The repertoire holds about 1,900,000 clones, with approximately 94% as singletons. Specimen: naive CD8+ T cells sorted from blood. Every receptor here comes from a man aged 18 to 29 in good health. Each CDR3 is given with its conserved first and last residue. The D gene is left open where the match is weak. Rows may omit the clone size; those that give it use once, few, many or a size class.

NA NA TRBJ2-3 TRBV9 TGTGCCAGCAGCGCGGAGGACATTAGCACAGATACGCAGTATTTT CASSAEDISTDTQYF
NA NA TRBJ2-7 TRBV4-1 TGCGCCAGCAGCCTCGTGGCAGGGGTCCACGAGCAGTACTTC CASSLVAGVHEQYF
NA NA TRBJ2-7 TRBV20-1 TGCAGTGCGGAGGGGACCGACGGGCAGTACTTC CSAEGTDGQYF
NA TRBD2 TRBJ2-1 TRBV29-1 TGCAGCGGACGCCCTAGCGGATACAATGAGCAGTTCTTC CSGRPSGYNEQFF
NA NA TRBJ1-5 TRBV27 TGTGCCAGCAGTCCTCAGGTCGACGGTCGGGAACAGCCCCAGCATTTT CASSPQVDGREQPQHF
NA NA TRBJ2-2 TRBV10-1 TGCGCCAGCAGTGAGTCGGGTGGCGCCGGGGAGCTGTTTTTT CASSESGGAGELFF
NA TRBD1 TRBJ1-2 TRBV5-6 TGTGCCAGCAGCTTGGACGGGACAGGGCAGGGCTATGGCTACACCTTC CASSLDGTGQGYGYTF
NA NA TRBJ2-1 TRBV4-1 TGCGCCAGCAGTCTCCGGCTAGACGGTTACAATGAGCAGTTCTTC CASSLRLDGYNEQFF
once TRBD1 TRBJ2-7 TRBV30 TGTGCCTGGACCCCGGACACAGGGGACAGCTCCTACGAGCAGTACTTC CAWTPDTGDSSYEQYF
NA TRBD2 TRBJ2-1 TRBV4-3 TGCGCCAGCAGCCAAGATATCGGGACTAACTCCTACAATGAGCAGTTCTTC CASSQDIGTNSYNEQFF
NA NA TRBJ2-7 TRBV30 TGTGCCTGGAGTTCCAAAGACGGGGAGCAGTACTTC CAWSSKDGEQYF
NA NA TRBJ1-2 TRBV5-8 TGTGCCAGCAGCTTGGGACAGCTCGCTAACTATGGCTACACCTTC CASSLGQLANYGYTF
NA NA TRBJ2-7 TRBV28 TGTGCCAGCAGTTTTTCTGGGCTCCTCGAGCAGTACTTC CASSFSGLLEQYF
NA NA TRBJ2-6 TRBV6-5 TGTGCCAGCAGTTATCTACAGGGATCTGGGGCCAACGTCCTGACTTTC CASSYLQGSGANVLTF
NA NA TRBJ1-1 TRBV13 TGTGCCAGCAGCTTAGGTAGGGGCCCTGAAGCTTTCTTT CASSLGRGPEAFF
NA TRBD2 TRBJ2-3 TRBV5-1 TGCGCCAGCACTCCCCCAGCGGGAGGGAGCACAGATACGCAGTATTTT CASTPPAGGSTDTQYF
once NA TRBJ1-4 TRBV14 TGTGCCAGCAGCCAAGACTCCCTCGCAACTAATGAAAAACTGTTTTTT CASSQDSLATNEKLFF
NA NA TRBJ1-1 TRBV6-5 TGTGCCAGCAGTTACGTTCCGGGGGAAGCTTTCTTT CASSYVPGEAFF
NA NA TRBJ1-4 TRBV27 TGTGCCAGCAGCCTTAGGAAGTATAATGAAAAACTGTTTTTT CASSLRKYNEKLFF
NA NA TRBJ1-6 TRBV28 TGTGCCAGCAGCAATCCCCGGGACATCCCCAATTCACCCCTCCACTTT CASSNPRDIPNSPLHF
NA TRBD2 TRBJ2-2 TRBV9 TGTGCCAGCAGCTCTCCCACCGGGACTAGCGGGAAAGGGGTAGCCGGGGAGCTGTTTTTT CASSSPTGTSGKGVAGELFF
NA TRBD1 TRBJ2-6 TRBV10-3 TGTGCCATCGGCGGACAGGGGGTATCTGGGGCCAACGTCCTGACTTTC CAIGGQGVSGANVLTF
NA NA TRBJ2-7 TRBV9 TGTGCCAGCAGCGTAGGAGGGCCTGCCTACGAGCAGTACTTC CASSVGGPAYEQYF
NA NA TRBJ2-1 TRBV29-1 TGCAGCGGGGGTGGCGGTTACAATGAGCAGTTCTTC CSGGGGYNEQFF
NA NA TRBJ2-1 TRBV27 TGTGCCAGCAGTTTATCGGGCCCACGGCCTATTGTCAATGAGCAGTTCTTC CASSLSGPRPIVNEQFF
NA NA TRBJ2-1 TRBV13 TGTGCCAGCACGCCGGGAGACTCCTACAATGAGCAGTTCTTC CASTPGDSYNEQFF
NA TRBD2 TRBJ2-7 TRBV5-5 TGTGCCAGCAGCCAGGGACTAGCGGAAACACGCGAGCAGTACTTC CASSQGLAETREQYF
NA TRBD2 TRBJ2-5 TRBV27 TGTGCCAGCAGTCTGTCGGGACTAGTCGGAAGCGGAGAGACCCAGTACTTC CASSLSGLVGSGETQYF
NA NA TRBJ1-2 TRBV9 TGTGCCAGCAGCTCGACAGACAGCCTGGTCTATGGCTACACCTTC CASSSTDSLVYGYTF
NA TRBD1 TRBJ2-1 TRBV15 TGTGCCACCAGCAGAACCCAGGGGGCGTACAATGAGCAGTTCTTC CATSRTQGAYNEQFF
NA NA TRBJ2-7 TRBV30 TGTGCCTGGAGTTTTTCCGGGACAAACTCCTACGAGCAGTACTTC CAWSFSGTNSYEQYF
NA NA TRBJ2-1 TRBV6-5 TGTGCCAGCAGTTACTCGAGACTAGAATATGATAATGAGCAGTTCTTC CASSYSRLEYDNEQFF
NA TRBD2 TRBJ2-1 TRBV2 TGTGCCAGCAGTGAAACTAGCGGGAGTGTCAATGAGCAGTTCTTC CASSETSGSVNEQFF
once TRBD1 TRBJ1-2 TRBV6-1 TGTGCCAGCAGTGAAGCCCCTCGGGACAGCTATGGCTACACCTTC CASSEAPRDSYGYTF
NA NA TRBJ1-4 TRBV7-5 TGTGCCAGAAGCTCCCATGGACCCGAAAAACTGTTTTTT CARSSHGPEKLFF
NA TRBD2 TRBJ2-7 TRBV2 TGTGCCAGCAGCCTGGGACTAGCGAAAACCTACGAGCAGTACTTC CASSLGLAKTYEQYF
NA NA TRBJ1-5 TRBV5-6 TGTGCCAGCAGCTGGGGAAGAGGGGGAAATCAGCCCCAGCATTTT CASSWGRGGNQPQHF
NA TRBD2 TRBJ2-7 TRBV4-2 TGTGCCAGCAGCCAAGTAGCGGGGACCGCCTACGAGCAGTACTTC CASSQVAGTAYEQYF
NA TRBD1 TRBJ2-2 TRBV5-8 TGTGCCAGCAGCTTACCCCGACAGGGGAACACCGGGGAGCTGTTTTTT CASSLPRQGNTGELFF
once NA TRBJ2-7 TRBV15 TGTGCCACCAGCTTTGGCAGTGGGCTCGAGCAGTACTTC CATSFGSGLEQYF
NA TRBD1 TRBJ1-2 TRBV28 TGTGCCAGCAGTTCCGAAAACGAACCGGACAGGGCGTATGGCTACACCTTC CASSSENEPDRAYGYTF
NA NA TRBJ1-2 TRBV29-1 TGCAGCGCCTCCTCGGCGGGGAAACACTATGGCTACACCTTC CSASSAGKHYGYTF
NA NA TRBJ1-1 TRBV28 TGTGCCAGCAGTATCATCCAGGGTCGGGACACTGAAGCTTTCTTT CASSIIQGRDTEAFF
NA TRBD1 TRBJ2-2 TRBV4-1 TGCGCCAGCAGCCAAGTCGTTACAGGGGGAACCGGGGAGCTGTTTTTT CASSQVVTGGTGELFF
NA TRBD1 TRBJ1-1 TRBV2 TGTGCCAGCAGTTCCTTGACAGGGGCGGCTTTCTTT CASSSLTGAAFF
NA NA TRBJ2-7 TRBV6-5 TGTGCCAGCAGTCCCCAGGGAATAGGTTACGAGCAGTACTTC CASSPQGIGYEQYF
NA TRBD2 TRBJ2-1 TRBV10-3 TGTGCCATCAGTGTAGCCAGCGGGGGGATATACTCCTACAATGAGCAGTTCTTC CAISVASGGIYSYNEQFF
NA NA TRBJ1-6 TRBV9 TGTGCCAGCAGCCCGGAGAGCATTGGCTCACCCCTCCACTTT CASSPESIGSPLHF
once TRBD1 TRBJ2-2 TRBV7-8 TGTGCCAGCAGCTTGTCACAGGGGGACGAAGCCGGGGAGCTGTTTTTT CASSLSQGDEAGELFF
NA NA TRBJ2-3 TRBV10-3 TGTGCCATCCCCGACCCCCCGGATACGCAGTATTTT CAIPDPPDTQYF
NA TRBD1 TRBJ1-2 TRBV7-9 TGTGCCAGCAGTGATCGGGACAGGGAGGGTGGCGACTATGGCTACACCTTC CASSDRDREGGDYGYTF
NA TRBD1 TRBJ1-2 TRBV28 TGTGCCAGCAGTTTATATCCACAACCCCTCACAAGGACAGGGGGCGCAAAATATGGCTACACCTTC CASSLYPQPLTRTGGAKYGYTF
NA TRBD2 TRBJ2-1 TRBV30 TGTGCCTGGAGTGTAATTCTAGCGGGGGGAGATGAGCAGTTCTTC CAWSVILAGGDEQFF
NA NA TRBJ2-7 TRBV5-6 TGTGCCAGCAGCTTGGGTTGGCAGGGCCCCTACGAGCAGTACTTC CASSLGWQGPYEQYF
NA NA TRBJ1-1 TRBV4-2 TGTGCCAGCAGCCCCGGGCCCGGACAGAATTATGAGACTGAAGCTTTCTTT CASSPGPGQNYETEAFF